The T cell receptor beta chain under discussion was sequenced for a study of T cell repertoires in cytomegalovirus infection. Looking at the study overall: Public TCR beta signatures indicated both CMV infection and matching HLA type.

TCRdb reprocessed the reads with MiXCR, giving one entry per CDR3 protein. The sample records around 490,000 distinct CDR3 sequences, about a quarter being singletons. Comment on this clonotype: Its antigen is undetermined.

Overall study findings and caveats: In two of eight donors, the top clonotype was HLA-C-restricted CMV-specific.

The CDR3 contains 17 residues. The V and J ends lost 1 base and 4 bases, in that order; junction bases with no gene match: 5. Germline CDR1 and CDR2: LNHNV and YYDKDF (reference sequence). This chain connects TRBV15 to TRBJ2-1; 12 bases align to TRBD2. The sequenced sample was PBMCs. This TCR was recovered from a human donor in good health (CMV status not recorded). Some clones in this sample may be carry-over from other donors' samples. CDR3 residues: CATSRGLGTSGYNEQFF. CDR3 DNA: TGTGCCACCAGCAGAGGATTGGGGACTAGCGGGTACAATGAGCAGTTCTTC. The full variable domain, completed using reference TRBV15 and TRBJ2-1, is DAMVIQNPRYQVTQFGKPVTLSCSQTLNHNVMYWYQQKSSQAPKLLFHYYDKDFNNEADTPDNFQSRRPNTSFCFLDIRSPGLGDTAMYLCATSRGLGTSGYNEQFFGPGTRLTVL.